The present TCR beta chain was sequenced within a study of a mutant IDH1 vaccine in newly diagnosed glioma. Turning to the study itself: Former treatment meant radiotherapy, temozolomide, or both; the majority had gotten both.

Worth noting for this clone: Its antigen is unknown.

Noted time point: week 5, during vaccination. Every vaccination contained 300 ug of the mutant IDH1 20-mer peptide and was paired with topical imiquimod. Produced via immunoSEQ multiplex PCR; TCRdb's table is partial and in-frame only. The table lists 45,000 to 70,000 clones, 81% of them singletons. This TCR was recovered from a man aged 30-40 years with glioma. The material sequenced was PBMCs, taken from a glioma patient whose treatment included an IDH1 peptide vaccine.

The CDR3 DNA reads TGTGCCATCAGTGAGACAAAACAGGGTTTCAGCTCCTACAATGAGCAGTTCTTC. Translated, it gives CAISETKQGFSSYNEQFF. The J gene is TRBJ2-1, the V gene TRBV10-3; tentatively, D is TRBD1 (6 bases). V lost 2 bases and J 0 bases, leaving 17 bases between the germline ends. This CDR3 is 18 amino acids long. Germline V lookup: CDR1 ENHRY, CDR2 SYGVKD.